The 23 T cell receptor beta chains listed next were all sequenced from one sample in a study of T cell changes during pregnancy in multiple sclerosis. Sequencing was performed with immunoSEQ multiplex PCR; in TCRdb, only in-frame clones are kept and a portion is missing. The top ten hold over 9.5% of the sample, which has about 32,000 clones, approximately 89% seen once. The sample was CD8+ T cells from peripheral blood mononuclear cells, taken in the second trimester of pregnancy. These receptors came from a female donor with multiple sclerosis, enrolled in a pregnancy study.

The chain joins TRBV9 to TRBJ1-6; 7 bases fit TRBD1. Germline V gene sequence: CDR1 SGDLS, CDR2 YYNGEE. V lost 0 bases and J lost 10; bases outside the gene matches: 4. This CDR3 comprises 14 residues. CDR3 protein: CASSVGGQQSPLHF. The CDR3 bases are TGTGCCAGCAGCGTAGGGGGACAGCAATCACCCCTCCACTTT.

CDR3 nucleotides: TGTGCCAGCAGCATCGGACAGCAAGAGACCCAGTACTTC. It yields the protein CASSIGQQETQYF. The rearrangement uses TRBV7-9 and TRBJ2-5; D is perhaps TRBD1 (6 bases). Germline CDR1 is SEHNR and CDR2 is FQNEAQ (reference sequence). The CDR3 contains 13 residues. The V end was cut by 5 bases, the J end by 2 bases, with 9 bases between.

The rearrangement uses TRBV28 and TRBJ2-5; D call uncertain. The end of the DNA fits TRBJ2-7 better, so the J call may be wrong. CDR3 length equals 12 residues. Germline V gives CDR1 MDHEN, CDR2 SYDVKM. The CDR3 sequence: CASAGGSHEQYF. The DNA of the CDR3 is TGTGCCAGCGCCGGCGGATCCCACGAGCAGTACTTC.

The V gene is TRBV7-9, the J gene TRBJ2-7; 12 nucleotides match TRBD2. The CDR3 has 17 residues. With V trimmed by 1 base and J by 4 bases, 8 bases remained unmatched. Germline values: CDR1 SEHNR, CDR2 FQNEAQ (reference sequence). DNA for the CDR3: TGTGCCAGCAGCTTAGTGGGGGAAGGGACTAGCGGGTACGAGCAGTACTTC. As protein: CASSLVGEGTSGYEQYF.

This chain links TRBV4-1 with TRBJ1-2; 8 nucleotides align to TRBD1. CDR1 is MGHRA, CDR2 YSYEKL, per germline. This CDR3 has 14 residues. V was pared by 9 bases and J by 3 bases, with 9 bases of the junction left unmatched. As DNA, the CDR3 is TGCGCCAGTACCTCGAGGGGACAGGACTATGGCTACACCTTC. This translates into CASTSRGQDYGYTF.

The chain combines TRBV5-4 with TRBJ2-5; perhaps TRBD2 as D (6 bases). V lost 0 bases and J 4 bases, leaving 19 bases between the germline ends. This CDR3 contains 17 residues. Germline V gene data show CDR1 as SGHNT and CDR2 as YYREEE (reference sequence). The CDR3 reads CASSLGEEVPSVETQYF. The CDR3 DNA sequence: TGTGCCAGCAGCTTGGGGGAGGAAGTACCGTCGGTAGAGACCCAGTACTTC.

This chain joins TRBV7-8 and TRBJ2-5; 14 bases are a match to TRBD2. V gave up 8 bases and J gave up 7 bases; unmatched junction bases: 18. The CDR3 loop spans 18 amino acids. Per germline, CDR1 SGHVS and CDR2 FQNEAQ. The CDR3 coding sequence is TGTGCCAGCCTACCGATGACTAGCGGGGGGGACGTCGAAGGGACCCAGTACTTC. It codes for CASLPMTSGGDVEGTQYF. The full variable domain, rest sourced from reference TRBV7-8 and TRBJ2-5, is GAGVSQSPRYKVAKRGQDVALRCDPISGHVSLFWYQQALGQGPEFLTYFQNEAQLDKSGLPSDRFFAERPEGSVSTLKIQRTQQEDSAVYLCASLPMTSGGDVEGTQYFGPGTRLLVL.

This chain links TRBV9 with TRBJ2-3; D might be TRBD2 (5 bases). Germline CDR1 is SGDLS and CDR2 is YYNGEE. With 0 bases removed from V and 3 bases from J, the gap between germline ends came to 5 bases. The length of the CDR3 is 13 residues. CDR3 DNA: TGTGCCAGCAGCGTAGGCGGGACAGATACGCAGTATTTT. It codes for CASSVGGTDTQYF.

The CDR3: CASSDGGAPTEAFF. DNA for the CDR3: TGTGCCAGCAGTGACGGGGGGGCGCCCACTGAAGCTTTCTTT. The rearrangement uses TRBV6-4 and TRBJ1-1; D is possibly TRBD1 (6 bases). CDR1 and CDR2 from the germline V gene are MRHNA and SNTAGT. The CDR3 runs to 14 residues. The V end was cut by 2 bases, the J end by 4 bases, with 11 bases between.

CDR3: CAWSPLANQPQHF. CDR3 sequence (DNA): TGTGCCTGGAGCCCCCTAGCAAATCAGCCCCAGCATTTT. The rearrangement uses TRBV30 and TRBJ1-5; D is undetermined. The germline CDR1 and CDR2 sequences are GTSNPN and SVGIG (reference sequence). Between the trimmed V and J ends, which lost 3 bases and 4 bases, there was a span of 10 bases. The CDR3 totals 13 residues.

This chain joins TRBV6-5 and TRBJ1-2; D gene uncertain. From germline, CDR1 is MNHEY and CDR2 SVGAGI. This CDR3 is 15 amino acids long. Trimming cost V 6 bases and J 1 base, with 15 bases left between them. CDR3 region: CASSPGLSDNYGYTF. For the CDR3, the DNA is TGTGCCAGCAGCCCAGGATTGAGTGATAACTATGGCTACACCTTC.

J is TRBJ1-1 and V is TRBV27; 7 bases fit TRBD1. CDR3 length: 13 amino acids. V was clipped by 8 bases and J by 5 bases; unmatched bases: 8. Per the germline V gene, CDR1 is MNHEY and CDR2 is SMNVEV (reference sequence). CDR3 in DNA: TGTGCCAGCGGTAGGGGGCGAGGGACTGAAGCTTTCTTT. Translating it yields CASGRGRGTEAFF.

The V call is TRBV6-1, the J call TRBJ2-7, with TRBD1 matching 8 bases. V gave up 4 bases and J gave up 5 bases; unmatched junction bases: 13. CDR1 and CDR2 (germline): MNHNS, SASEGT. The CDR3 covers 16 residues. CDR3 nucleotide sequence: TGTGCCAGCAGTGTCCGCGGGACAGGCGCCGCCCACGAGCAGTACTTC. This gives the protein CASSVRGTGAAHEQYF.

The genes are TRBV5-6 and TRBJ2-7; 7 bases line up with TRBD2. The CDR3 consists of 15 residues. V lost 4 bases, J lost 3 bases, and 10 bases stayed unmatched. In germline, CDR1 is SGHDT, CDR2 YYEEEE. CDR3 DNA: TGTGCCAGCAGCCAAGCCGGGGGGACCTACTACGAGCAGTACTTC. This translates into CASSQAGGTYYEQYF.

This clone is termed medium-sized. This chain connects TRBV28 to TRBJ2-3; 9 nucleotides agree with TRBD2. This CDR3 has 15 amino acids. The germline gives CDR1 MDHEN, CDR2 SYDVKM. J lost 2 bases, V lost 2 bases, and 2 bases had no gene match. The CDR3 region has the DNA TGTGCCAGCAGTTTAGCGGGAGGGCACACAGATACGCAGTATTTT. Its protein product is CASSLAGGHTDTQYF.

This rearrangement joins TRBV12-2 to TRBJ2-7; TRBD1, the D gene given by the table, was not confirmed from the DNA. TRBV12-2 counts as a pseudogene. This CDR3 is 16 amino acids long. CDR3 nucleotides: TGTGCAAGTCGCTTAGACCACAGGGGGCGCGGGAACGAGCAGTACTTC. This gives the protein CASRLDHRGRGNEQYF.

The V call is TRBV15, the J call TRBJ1-2; unclear D gene. Germline CDR1 is LNHNV and CDR2 is YYDKDF (reference sequence). CDR3 length equals 14 residues. The V and J ends lost 6 bases and 4 bases respectively, with 15 bases between them. The CDR3 sequence: CATSWEEGSYGYTF. The DNA of the CDR3 is TGTGCCACCAGTTGGGAGGAGGGCTCCTATGGCTACACCTTC.

The rearrangement uses TRBV27 and TRBJ1-1, with 8 bases lining up with TRBD1. The germline V gene has CDR1 MNHEY and CDR2 SMNVEV (reference sequence). Unmatched junction bases numbered 6, after V lost 6 bases and J lost 0 bases. The CDR3 contains 15 residues. The CDR3 nucleotides are TGTGCCAGCAGACCCCAGGGGGCTTTGAACACTGAAGCTTTCTTT. Translated: CASRPQGALNTEAFF.

This chain uses TRBV2 with TRBJ2-7; 8 nucleotides match TRBD1. There are 13 residues in the CDR3. After removal of 6 bases from V and 6 bases from J, the junction contained 7 bases not matched to a gene. CDR1 is SNHLY, CDR2 FYNNEI, per germline. CDR3 nucleotides: TGTGCCAGCAGACCCGACAGGGGTACCGAGCAGTACTTC. Translation: CASRPDRGTEQYF.

The rearrangement links TRBV9 to TRBJ2-1; 8 bases align to TRBD2. V trimming: 4 bases; J trimming: 12 bases; junction bases outside the gene matches: 21. From germline, CDR1 is SGDLS and CDR2 YYNGEE. This CDR3 contains 17 residues. The CDR3 reads CASSFQGGLAGASGQFF. In DNA, the CDR3 is TGTGCCAGCAGCTTCCAAGGCGGGCTAGCGGGCGCGAGTGGGCAGTTCTTC. The complete variable domain, with remaining parts taken from reference TRBV9 and TRBJ2-1, reads DSGVTQTPKHLITATGQRVTLRCSPRSGDLSVYWYQQSLDQGLQFLIQYYNGEERAKGNILERFSAQQFPDLHSELNLSSLELGDSALYFCASSFQGGLAGASGQFFGPGTRLTVL.

V is TRBV28 and J is TRBJ2-7; TRBD2 matches at 8 bases. CDR1 and CDR2 (germline): MDHEN, SYDVKM. The CDR3 has 15 residues. The J segment lost 6 bases and the V segment lost 5 bases, leaving 12 bases of the junction unmatched. The CDR3 here is CASSRGRTSPVEQYF. DNA of the CDR3: TGTGCCAGCAGTCGTGGGAGGACTAGCCCTGTCGAGCAGTACTTC.

The chain uses TRBV15 and TRBJ1-4; perhaps TRBD1 as D (5 bases). The CDR3 runs 15 residues. V was pared by 0 bases and J by 6 bases, with 11 bases between. Germline CDR1 and CDR2: LNHNV and YYDKDF (reference sequence). This CDR3 reads CATSRDPGRDEKLFF. DNA of the CDR3: TGTGCCACCAGCAGAGATCCGGGCAGGGATGAAAAACTGTTTTTT.

This clone was recorded once. This chain links TRBV7-6 with TRBJ1-6, with 9 bases that match TRBD1. Germline V gene data show CDR1 as SGHVS and CDR2 as FNYEAQ. The trim removed 4 bases at V and 7 bases at J, leaving 2 bases unmatched. This CDR3 is built from 14 residues. The CDR3 here is CASSSDRGNSPLHF. The CDR3 DNA is TGTGCCAGCAGCTCCGACAGGGGGAATTCACCCCTCCACTTT.